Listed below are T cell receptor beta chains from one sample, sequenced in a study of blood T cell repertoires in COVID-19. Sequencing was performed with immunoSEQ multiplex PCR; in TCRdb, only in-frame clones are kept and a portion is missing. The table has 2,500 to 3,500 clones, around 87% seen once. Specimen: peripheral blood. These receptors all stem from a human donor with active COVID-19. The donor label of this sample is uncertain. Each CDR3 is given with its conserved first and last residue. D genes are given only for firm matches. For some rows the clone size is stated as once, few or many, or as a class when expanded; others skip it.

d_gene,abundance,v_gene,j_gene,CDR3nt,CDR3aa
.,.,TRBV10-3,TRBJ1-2,TGTGCCATCGGACTGGAAATCGAGTATGGCTACACCTTC,CAIGLEIEYGYTF
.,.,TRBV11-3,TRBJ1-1,TGTGCCAGCAGCTTTTCCGGGGAGGGTGCGGACACTGAAGCTTTCTTT,CASSFSGEGADTEAFF
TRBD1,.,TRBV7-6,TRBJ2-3,TGTGCCAGCAGCCCGACAGGGGCCTCCCAATATACGCAGTATTTT,CASSPTGASQYTQYF
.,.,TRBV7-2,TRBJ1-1,TGTGCCAGCAGCATTAGAGCTTGGACCCGGGGGGGCGACACTGAAGCTTTCTTT,CASSIRAWTRGGDTEAFF
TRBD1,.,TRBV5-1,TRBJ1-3,TGCGCCAGCAGCCTCGAGGGACAGGGACTCTCTGGAAACACCATATATTTT,CASSLEGQGLSGNTIYF
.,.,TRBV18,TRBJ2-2,TGTGCCAGCTCGCATCAGACAGGGAGGACCGGGGAGCTGTTTTTT,CASSHQTGRTGELFF
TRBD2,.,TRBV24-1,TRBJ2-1,TGTGCCACCAGTGACCCGGGACTAGCTTACAATGAGCAGTTCTTC,CATSDPGLAYNEQFF
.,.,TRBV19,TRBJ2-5,TGTGCCAGTAGTATCTACGGTCGGGAGACCCAGTACTTC,CASSIYGRETQYF
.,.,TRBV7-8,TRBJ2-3,TGTGCCAGCAGCTTAGTCGCAGATACGCAGTATTTT,CASSLVADTQYF
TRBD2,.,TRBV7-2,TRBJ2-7,TGTGCCAGCAGCTTAAGTAGTAGCGGGGGGGTGTTGTACTTC,CASSLSSSGGVLYF
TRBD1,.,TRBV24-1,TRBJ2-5,TGTGCCACCAGCGCACAGGGGGAGGCATTGGAGACCCAGTACTTC,CATSAQGEALETQYF
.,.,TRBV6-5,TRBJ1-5,TGTGCCAGCCAAGAGGGCGCGAGCAATCAGCCCCAGCATTTT,CASQEGASNQPQHF
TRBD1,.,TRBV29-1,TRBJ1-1,TGCAGCGTCAGATCCGGGACAGGGGGTGGGGGCACTGAAGCTTTCTTT,CSVRSGTGGGGTEAFF
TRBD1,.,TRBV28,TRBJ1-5,TGTGCCAGCAGGGAGGGGGCAGGTCAGCCCCAGCATTTT,CASREGAGQPQHF
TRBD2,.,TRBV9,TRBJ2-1,TGTGCCAGCAGCGTCCTAGCGGGAGTAGGGGATGAGCAGTTCTTC,CASSVLAGVGDEQFF
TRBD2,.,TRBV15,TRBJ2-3,TGTGCCACCTCCAAATTTAGCGGGGGGGCAGATACGCAGTATTTT,CATSKFSGGADTQYF
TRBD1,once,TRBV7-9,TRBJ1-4,TGTGCCAGCAGCTCCGGGACAGGGGAACCTAATGAAAAACTGTTTTTT,CASSSGTGEPNEKLFF
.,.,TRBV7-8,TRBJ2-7,TGTGCCAGCAGCTTAGGACTAGCCTACGAGCAGTACTTC,CASSLGLAYEQYF
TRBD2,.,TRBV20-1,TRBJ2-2,TGCAGTGCTAGTAAAGGGACTAGCGCCACCGGGGAGCTGTTTTTT,CSASKGTSATGELFF
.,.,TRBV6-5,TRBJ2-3,TGTGCCAGCAAGGCAGGGGGCACAGATACGCAGTATTTT,CASKAGGTDTQYF
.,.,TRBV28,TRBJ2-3,TGTGCCAGCAGTTTATTACGGGGGGCTAGCACAGATACGCAGTATTTT,CASSLLRGASTDTQYF
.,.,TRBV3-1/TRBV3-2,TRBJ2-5,TGTGCCAGCAGCCGTGGCGGGACCCAGTACTTC,CASSRGGTQYF
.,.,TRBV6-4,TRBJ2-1,TGTGCCAGCAGTGACTCGACAGGCTACAATGAGCAGTTCTTC,CASSDSTGYNEQFF
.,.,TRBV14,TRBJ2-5,TGTGCCAGCAGCACGGGACTCTCGTTAGAGACCCAGTACTTC,CASSTGLSLETQYF
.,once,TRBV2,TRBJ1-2,TGTGCCAGCAGTGAAAGGGAGCACTCCGTCAACTATGGCTACACCTTC,CASSEREHSVNYGYTF
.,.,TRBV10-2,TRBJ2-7,TGCGCCAGCAGTGAGATAACAGGGACCTACGAGCAGTACTTC,CASSEITGTYEQYF
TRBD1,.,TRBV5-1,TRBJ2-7,TGCGCCAGCAGTAGAGCACGACAGGGCGCCTACGAGCAGTACTTC,CASSRARQGAYEQYF
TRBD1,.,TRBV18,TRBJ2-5,TGTGCCAGCTCACTTACAGGGGGCCAAGAGACCCAGTACTTC,CASSLTGGQETQYF
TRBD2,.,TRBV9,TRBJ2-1,TGTGCCAGCAGCGTAGAATCGGGACTAGCGGGAAACGAGCAGTTCTTC,CASSVESGLAGNEQFF
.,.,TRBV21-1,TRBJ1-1,TGTGCCAGCAGTACATGGGTAGCTACAATTCGCACTGAAGCTTTCTTT,CASSTWVATIRTEAFF
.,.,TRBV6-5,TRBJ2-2,TGTGCCAGCAGTTACGATCTCCAGGAGAACACCGGGGAGCTGTTTTTT,CASSYDLQENTGELFF
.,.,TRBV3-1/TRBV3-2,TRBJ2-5,TGTGCCAGCAGCCTAGAAGAGACCCAGTACTTC,CASSLEETQYF
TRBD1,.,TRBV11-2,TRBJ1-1,TGTGCCAGCAGCTTGATCGACAGGGTGGGCACTGAAGCTTTCTTT,CASSLIDRVGTEAFF
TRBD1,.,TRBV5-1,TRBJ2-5,TGCGCCAGCAGCCCCCGGACAGGGGTGAGAGAGACCCAGTACTTC,CASSPRTGVRETQYF
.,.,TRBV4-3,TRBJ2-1,TGCGCCAGCAGCCAAGAAGGGACGGGAGCGGGCTACAATGAGCAGTTCTTC,CASSQEGTGAGYNEQFF
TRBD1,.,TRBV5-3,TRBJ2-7,TGTGCCAGAAGCGGACCCCCTGGACAGGTAGGGTACGAGCAGTACTTC,CARSGPPGQVGYEQYF